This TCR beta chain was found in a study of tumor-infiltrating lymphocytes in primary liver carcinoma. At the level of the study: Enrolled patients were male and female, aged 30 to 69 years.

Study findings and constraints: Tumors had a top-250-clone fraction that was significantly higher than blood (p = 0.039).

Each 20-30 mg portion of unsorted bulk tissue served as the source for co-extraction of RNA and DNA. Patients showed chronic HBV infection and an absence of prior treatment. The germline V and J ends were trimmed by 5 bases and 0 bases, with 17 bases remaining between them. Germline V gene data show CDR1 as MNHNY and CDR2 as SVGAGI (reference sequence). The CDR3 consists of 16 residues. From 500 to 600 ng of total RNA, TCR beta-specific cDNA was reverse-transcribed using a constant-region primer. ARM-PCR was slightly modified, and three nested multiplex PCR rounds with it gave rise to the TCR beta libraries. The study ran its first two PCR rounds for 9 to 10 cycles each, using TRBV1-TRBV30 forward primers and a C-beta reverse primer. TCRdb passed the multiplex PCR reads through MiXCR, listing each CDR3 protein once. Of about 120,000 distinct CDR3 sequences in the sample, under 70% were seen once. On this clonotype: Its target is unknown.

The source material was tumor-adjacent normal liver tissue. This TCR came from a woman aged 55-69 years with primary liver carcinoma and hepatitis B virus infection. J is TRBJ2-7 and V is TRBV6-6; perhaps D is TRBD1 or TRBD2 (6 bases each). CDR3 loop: CASSRSQGTYSYEQYF. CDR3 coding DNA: TGTGCCAGCAGTCGCTCGCAGGGGACTTACTCCTACGAGCAGTACTTC.